This T cell receptor (beta chain) was retrieved from a study of OX40 agonist ivuxolimab in advanced cancers. Clones were read by immunoSEQ multiplex PCR, and TCRdb kept only the in-frame ones, dropping some. Counted here are roughly 80,000 clones, around 80% occurring once; the ten biggest clones make up approximately 1.5%. The CDR3 runs to 15 residues. CDR1 and CDR2 (germline): LNHDA, SQIVND (reference sequence). Trimming removed 0 bases from V and 4 bases from J, with 10 bases in between. This sample comprised CD4+ or CD8+ T cells sorted from blood, obtained in a trial of the OX40 agonist ivuxolimab. The receptor comes from an adult with an advanced solid tumor such as melanoma, head and neck, liver or kidney cancer. The chain employs TRBV19 and TRBJ1-5; a weak D match, TRBD1 (6 bases). For the CDR3, the DNA is TGTGCCAGTAGTATAGATCTAGGGGGAAATCAGCCCCAGCATTTT. It specifies CASSIDLGGNQPQHF.